Each of the 16 T cell receptor beta chains below was sequenced from the same sample in a study of T cell repertoires in urothelial bladder cancer. Sequencing was performed with immunoSEQ multiplex PCR; in TCRdb, only in-frame clones are kept and a portion is missing. Among more than 10,000 clones listed, 55% to 80% were seen once. The sequencing input was tumor-infiltrating cells from bladder cancer. These receptors came from a human donor with urothelial carcinoma.

This chain joins TRBV12-5 and TRBJ1-2; tentative D call: TRBD1 (6 bases). CDR3 length equals 13 residues. CDR1 and CDR2 from the germline V gene are LGHNT and FRNRAP. V gave up 10 bases and J gave up 2 bases, with 14 bases separating them. This chain's CDR3 is CATSSGTNYGYTF. DNA of the CDR3: TGTGCTACTTCGTCAGGGACAAACTATGGCTACACCTTC.

V is TRBV7-3 and J is TRBJ1-1; no firm D call. V was clipped by 2 bases and J by 1 base, with 5 bases between them. Germline-derived CDR1 and CDR2 are SGHTA and FQGTGA. This CDR3 has 13 amino acids. CDR3 in amino acids: CASSLDTNTEAFF. The CDR3 region has the DNA TGTGCCAGCAGCTTAGACACGAACACTGAAGCTTTCTTT.

The chain joins TRBV6-1 to TRBJ1-3, with TRBD1 as a possible D gene (6 bases). V was cut by 6 bases and J by 0 bases, with 12 bases left in between. The germline V gene encodes CDR1 MNHNS and CDR2 SASEGT. The CDR3 contains 15 residues. The CDR3 bases are TGTGCCAGCAGCCCGGACAGCTCCTCTGGAAACACCATATATTTT. This encodes CASSPDSSSGNTIYF.

This chain links TRBV4-3 with TRBJ2-2; D unclear. The germline V gene has CDR1 LGHNA and CDR2 YSLEER. There are 15 residues in the CDR3. The germline V and J ends were trimmed by 3 bases and 3 bases, with 11 bases remaining between them. The CDR3 protein is CASSQTHQDTGELFF. The CDR3 nucleotides are TGCGCCAGCAGCCAGACCCATCAGGACACCGGGGAGCTGTTTTTT.

A single count supports this clone. The CDR3 is CASSRRTSGSNEQYF. The DNA of the CDR3 is TGTGCCAGCAGCCGTAGGACTAGCGGTAGTAACGAGCAGTACTTC. The chain links TRBV11-2 to TRBJ2-7, with 10 nucleotides matching TRBD2. Germline V gives CDR1 SGHAT, CDR2 FQNNGV. Unmatched junction bases numbered 9, after V lost 5 bases and J lost 5 bases. This CDR3 contains 15 residues.

The chain combines TRBV11-3 with TRBJ2-3, with unresolved D. The CDR3 loop spans 12 amino acids. The germline gives CDR1 SGHNT, CDR2 YENEEA. The ends were cut back, 5 bases at V and 6 bases at J, with 9 bases in the middle. The DNA for the CDR3 is TGTGCCAGCAGCCCCTCTGCCGATACGCAGTATTTT. Encoded protein: CASSPSADTQYF.

This chain connects TRBV6-5 to TRBJ2-7, with 8 bases lining up with TRBD1. The CDR3 is 14 residues long. Germline V gene lookup returns CDR1 MNHEY and CDR2 SVGAGI. Losses at the gene ends were 0 bases for V and 6 bases for J; bases not matched to a gene: 4. This chain's CDR3 is CASSYSSGTGEQYF. As DNA, the CDR3 is TGTGCCAGCAGTTACTCTTCCGGGACAGGCGAGCAGTACTTC.

J is TRBJ2-7 and V is TRBV7-2, with D unresolved. This CDR3 is 13 amino acids long. Germline V gene sequence: CDR1 SGHTA, CDR2 FQGNSA. Trimming cost V 1 base and J 7 bases, with 11 bases left between them. The CDR3 region has the DNA TGTGCCAGCAGCTTAGGTCCAGACCGGGAGCAGTACTTC. Translation gives CASSLGPDREQYF.

The chain couples TRBV14 to TRBJ1-1; D not certain. This CDR3 has 15 amino acids. V was trimmed by 1 base and J by 0 bases, leaving 9 bases between them. Germline CDR1 SGHDN, CDR2 FVKESK. The CDR3 nucleotides are TGTGCCAGCAGCCAAGCACCCCGACTGAACACTGAAGCTTTCTTT. Amino acids: CASSQAPRLNTEAFF.

The rearrangement uses TRBV10-3 and TRBJ1-5; D gene ambiguous. The ends were cut back, 4 bases at V and 1 base at J, with 5 bases in the middle. Looked up from germline, CDR1 is ENHRY and CDR2 is SYGVKD. There are 13 residues in the CDR3. The CDR3 loop reads CAISAESNQPQHF. CDR3 sequence (DNA): TGTGCCATCAGTGCGGAAAGCAATCAGCCCCAGCATTTT.

The chain is built from TRBV18 and TRBJ1-2; 7 bases line up with TRBD1. This CDR3 contains 15 residues. V dropped 2 bases and J dropped 7; count of bases not matched to a gene: 10. Germline V lookup: CDR1 KGHSH, CDR2 LQKENI. CDR3 bases: TGTGCCAGCTCACCAGTAGGACAGGTCGGCATTGGCTACACCTTC. Translating it yields CASSPVGQVGIGYTF.

The chain combines TRBV7-9 with TRBJ1-1, with a weak D call TRBD1 (6 bases). Trimming pared 4 bases from V and 0 bases from J, leaving 6 bases between. The CDR3 length is 13 residues. CDR1 is SEHNR, CDR2 FQNEAQ, per germline (reference sequence). The CDR3 sequence is CASSSGVNTEAFF. CDR3 nucleotide sequence: TGTGCCAGCAGCTCAGGGGTGAACACTGAAGCTTTCTTT.

This rearrangement joins TRBV20-1 to TRBJ2-1; a possible D gene is TRBD2 (6 bases). V lost 7 bases to trimming and J lost 5 bases, with 9 bases between them. The germline gives CDR1 DFQATT, CDR2 SNEGSKA (reference sequence). This CDR3 has 11 amino acids. The CDR3 DNA is TGCAGTGGCGCGGGGAACAATGAGCAGTTCTTC. Protein product: CSGAGNNEQFF.

The genes are TRBV11-2 and TRBJ2-3, with D perhaps given as TRBD1 or TRBD2 (5 bases each). Germline V CDR1 and CDR2: SGHAT, FQNNGV. This CDR3 is 14 amino acids long. Trimming stripped 1 base from V and 5 bases from J, with 10 bases between. The CDR3 reads CASSLGGLRDTQYF. CDR3 in DNA: TGTGCCAGCAGCTTAGGGGGGTTGAGAGATACGCAGTATTTT. The full variable domain, in which reference TRBV11-2 and TRBJ2-3 provide the parts outside the CDR3, is EAGVAQSPRYKIIEKRQSVAFWCNPISGHATLYWYQQILGQGPKLLIQFQNNGVVDDSQLPKDRFSAERLKGVDSTLKIQPAKLEDSAVYLCASSLGGLRDTQYFGPGTRLTVL.

This clone showed up just a few times. This sequence joins TRBV7-9 and TRBJ1-3; tentatively, D is TRBD1 (5 bases). CDR1 is SEHNR and CDR2 is FQNEAQ in the germline V gene (reference sequence). Trimming took off 5 bases at V and 0 bases at J, with 8 bases between the two ends. The CDR3 is 14 amino acids. The CDR3 nucleotides read TGTGCCAGCAGCGAGACAGACTCTGGAAACACCATATATTTT. Protein sequence: CASSETDSGNTIYF.

The chain uses TRBV9 and TRBJ2-1; 10 bases align to TRBD1. V lost 0 bases, J lost 7 bases, and 4 bases stayed unmatched. Germline V gene sequence: CDR1 SGDLS, CDR2 YYNGEE. This CDR3 comprises 15 residues. DNA of the CDR3: TGTGCCAGCAGCGTAGTGACAGGGGGCTTTAATGAGCAGTTCTTC. As protein: CASSVVTGGFNEQFF. The complete variable domain, with remaining parts taken from reference TRBV9 and TRBJ2-1, reads DSGVTQTPKHLITATGQRVTLRCSPRSGDLSVYWYQQSLDQGLQFLIQYYNGEERAKGNILERFSAQQFPDLHSELNLSSLELGDSALYFCASSVVTGGFNEQFFGPGTRLTVL.